Listed here are 4 T cell receptor beta chains from one sample, sequenced in a study of blood T cell repertoires in COVID-19. Sequencing used immunoSEQ multiplex PCR; TCRdb keeps in-frame clones, though not all of them. The sample includes 230,000 or so clones, around 88% of them seen just once. Sequenced: PBMCs or T cells enriched from blood (not recorded which). Every receptor here comes from a woman aged 50 to 65 with acute COVID-19.

The J gene is TRBJ1-1, the V gene TRBV10-3, with 10 positions matching TRBD1. Germline loops: CDR1 ENHRY, CDR2 SYGVKD. J lost 0 bases, V lost 4 bases, and 8 bases had no gene match. This CDR3 is 17 amino acids long. The CDR3, as DNA: TGTGCCATCAGTGGGACAGGGGGAATCCTCGTGAACACTGAAGCTTTCTTT. Protein sequence: CAISGTGGILVNTEAFF.

This chain joins TRBV19 and TRBJ1-5; tentatively, D is TRBD1 (6 bases). Between the trimmed V and J ends, which lost 7 bases and 6 bases, there was a span of 13 bases. Per the germline V gene, CDR1 is LNHDA and CDR2 is SQIVND (reference sequence). The CDR3 loop spans 13 amino acids. The CDR3 DNA sequence: TGTGCCAGTACGGACAGTGTAAGTCAGCCCCAGCATTTT. Translating it yields CASTDSVSQPQHF.

This clone came up once. The chain recombines TRBV12-5 with TRBJ2-5; no clear D. Germline assignment: CDR1 LGHNT and CDR2 FRNRAP. Trimming removed 2 bases from V and 4 bases from J, with 17 bases in between. The CDR3 sequence is 16 residues long. This chain's CDR3 is CASGLSSGGRLETQYF. DNA for the CDR3: TGTGCTAGTGGTTTGAGTTCCGGCGGTCGGTTAGAGACCCAGTACTTC.

The CDR3 spells CASSNSSGSKKTQYF. The DNA of the CDR3 is TGTGCCAGCAGTAACTCTAGCGGGAGCAAGAAGACCCAGTACTTC. The chain links TRBV7-9 to TRBJ2-5, with TRBD2 matching over 10 bases. The germline CDR1 and CDR2 sequences are SEHNR and FQNEAQ (reference sequence). J lost 6 bases, V lost 6 bases, and 10 bases had no gene match. The CDR3 runs 15 residues.